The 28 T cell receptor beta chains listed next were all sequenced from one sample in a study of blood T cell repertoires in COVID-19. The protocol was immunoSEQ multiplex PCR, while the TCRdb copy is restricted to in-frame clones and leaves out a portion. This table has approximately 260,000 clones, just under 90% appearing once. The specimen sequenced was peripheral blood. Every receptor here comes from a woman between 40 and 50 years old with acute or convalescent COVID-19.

The CDR3 DNA sequence: TGCGCCAGCAGCCAAGGGGTGGAAGGGGGATTCTACGAGCAGTACGTC. Amino acid sequence: CASSQGVEGGFYEQYV. This chain connects TRBV4-1 to TRBJ2-7, with TRBD1 as a possible D gene (6 bases). V dropped 1 base and J dropped 3 bases, with 16 bases sitting between them. The CDR3 contains 16 residues. Looked up from germline, CDR1 is MGHRA and CDR2 is YSYEKL.

The CDR3 spells CASSQTKAGALYNEQFF. The CDR3 nucleotides are TGTGCCAGCAGCCAAACTAAAGCGGGGGCCCTCTACAATGAGCAGTTCTTC. The genes are TRBV3-1 (or the pseudogene TRBV3-2) and TRBJ2-1; TRBD2 matches 8 bases. Germline assignment: CDR1 LGHDT and CDR2 YNNKEL (reference sequence). The ends lost 2 bases at V and 3 bases at J; junction bases unmatched: 9. This CDR3 is built from 17 residues.

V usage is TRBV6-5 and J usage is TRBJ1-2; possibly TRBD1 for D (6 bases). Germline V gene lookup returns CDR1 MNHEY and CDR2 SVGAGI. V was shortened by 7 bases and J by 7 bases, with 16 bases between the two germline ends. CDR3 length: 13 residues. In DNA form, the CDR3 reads TGTGCCAGCACCACTGGGAGGGGGTTTGGCTACACCTTC. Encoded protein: CASTTGRGFGYTF.

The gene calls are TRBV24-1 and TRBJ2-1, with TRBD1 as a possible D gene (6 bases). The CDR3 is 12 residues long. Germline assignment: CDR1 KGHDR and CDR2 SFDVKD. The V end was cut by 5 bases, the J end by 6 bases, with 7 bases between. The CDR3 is CATSGQVNEQFF. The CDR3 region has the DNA TGTGCCACCAGTGGACAGGTCAATGAGCAGTTCTTC.

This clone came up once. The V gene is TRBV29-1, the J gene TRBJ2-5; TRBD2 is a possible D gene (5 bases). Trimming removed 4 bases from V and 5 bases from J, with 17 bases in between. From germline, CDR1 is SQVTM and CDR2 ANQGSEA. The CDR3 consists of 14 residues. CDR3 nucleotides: TGCAGCGTTGGAGGCCCCCCGGAGGAGGAGACCCAGTACTTC. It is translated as CSVGGPPEEETQYF.

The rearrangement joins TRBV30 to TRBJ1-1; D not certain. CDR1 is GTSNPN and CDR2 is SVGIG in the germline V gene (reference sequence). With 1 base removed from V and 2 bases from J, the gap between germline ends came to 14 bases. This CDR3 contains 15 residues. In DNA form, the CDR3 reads TGTGCCTGGAGTGCGCAATGGGCAGGTAACACTGAAGCTTTCTTT. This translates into CAWSAQWAGNTEAFF.

DNA of the CDR3: TGTGCCAGCAGCTTAGACGTCGGGGGGAATTCACCCCTCCACTTT. Its translation is CASSLDVGGNSPLHF. The chain employs TRBV7-3 and TRBJ1-6, with D maybe TRBD1 (5 bases). This CDR3 is 15 amino acids long. V gave up 2 bases and J gave up 7 bases, with 12 bases separating them. The germline CDR1 and CDR2 sequences are SGHTA and FQGTGA.

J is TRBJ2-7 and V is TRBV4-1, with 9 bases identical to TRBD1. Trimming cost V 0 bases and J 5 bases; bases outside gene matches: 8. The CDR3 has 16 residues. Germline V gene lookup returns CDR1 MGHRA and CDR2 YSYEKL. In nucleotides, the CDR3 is TGCGCCAGCAGCCAAGATCACGGGACAGGGTCCCACGAGCAGTACGTC. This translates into CASSQDHGTGSHEQYV.

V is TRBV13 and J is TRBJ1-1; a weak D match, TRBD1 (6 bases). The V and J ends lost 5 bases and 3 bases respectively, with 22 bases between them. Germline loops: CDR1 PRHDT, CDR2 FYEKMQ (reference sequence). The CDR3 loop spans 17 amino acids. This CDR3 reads CASSRPLIQGFDTEAFF. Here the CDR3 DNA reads TGTGCCAGCAGCCGACCGTTAATACAGGGATTTGACACTGAAGCTTTCTTT.

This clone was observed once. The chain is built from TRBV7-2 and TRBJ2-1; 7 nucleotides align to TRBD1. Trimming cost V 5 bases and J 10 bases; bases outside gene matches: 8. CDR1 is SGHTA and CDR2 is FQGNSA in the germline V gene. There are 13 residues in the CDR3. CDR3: CASSQGTAWEQFF. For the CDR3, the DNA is TGTGCCAGCAGCCAAGGGACAGCCTGGGAGCAGTTCTTC.

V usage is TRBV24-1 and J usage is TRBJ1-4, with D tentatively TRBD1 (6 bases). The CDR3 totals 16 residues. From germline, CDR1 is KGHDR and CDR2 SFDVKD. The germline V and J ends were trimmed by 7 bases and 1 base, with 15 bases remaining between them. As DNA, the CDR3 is TGTGCCACCAGCACAGGGAAGAGAGGAACTAATGAAAAACTGTTTTTT. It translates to CATSTGKRGTNEKLFF.

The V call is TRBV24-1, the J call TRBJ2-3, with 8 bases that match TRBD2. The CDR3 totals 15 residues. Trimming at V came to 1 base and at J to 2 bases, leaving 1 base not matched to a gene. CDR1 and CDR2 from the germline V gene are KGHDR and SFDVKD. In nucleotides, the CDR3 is TGTGCCACCAGTGATTTAGCGGGGGTCACAGATACGCAGTATTTT. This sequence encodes CATSDLAGVTDTQYF.

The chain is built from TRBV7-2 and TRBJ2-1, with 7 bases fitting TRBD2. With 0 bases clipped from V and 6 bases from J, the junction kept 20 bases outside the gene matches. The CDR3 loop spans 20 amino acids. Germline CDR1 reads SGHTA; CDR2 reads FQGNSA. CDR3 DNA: TGTGCCAGCAGCTTAGCCCCCCGGCGGAGGGGACTACTTATCCCCAATGAGCAGTTCTTC. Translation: CASSLAPRRRGLLIPNEQFF.

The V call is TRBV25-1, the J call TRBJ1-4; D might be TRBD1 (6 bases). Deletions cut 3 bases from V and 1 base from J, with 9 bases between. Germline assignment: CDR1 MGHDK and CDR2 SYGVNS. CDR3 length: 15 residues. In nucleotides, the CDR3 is TGTGCCAGCAGTGACGGACAGAGAACTAATGAAAAACTGTTTTTT. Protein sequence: CASSDGQRTNEKLFF.

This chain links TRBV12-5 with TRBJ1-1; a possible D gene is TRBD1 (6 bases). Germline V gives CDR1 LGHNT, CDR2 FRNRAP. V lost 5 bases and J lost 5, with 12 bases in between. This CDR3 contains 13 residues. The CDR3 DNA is TGTGCTAGTGGTAAACAGGGACGGACTGAAGCTTTCTTT. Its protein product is CASGKQGRTEAFF.

CDR3 DNA sequence: TGTGCCAGCAGCCTCAGGACAGGGGAAAACACCATATATTTT. Its protein product is CASSLRTGENTIYF. This chain links TRBV7-9 with TRBJ1-3; 9 bases fit TRBD1. This CDR3 region has 14 residues. Germline CDR1 is SEHNR and CDR2 is FQNEAQ (reference sequence). J gave up 6 bases and V 5 bases, and 5 bases lay outside the gene matches. The full variable domain, its missing parts supplied by reference TRBV7-9 and TRBJ1-3, is DTGVSQNPRHKITKRGQNVTFRCDPISEHNRLYWYRQTLGQGPEFLTYFQNEAQLEKSRLLSDRFSAERPKGSFSTLEIQRTEQGDSAMYLCASSLRTGENTIYFGEGSWLTVV.

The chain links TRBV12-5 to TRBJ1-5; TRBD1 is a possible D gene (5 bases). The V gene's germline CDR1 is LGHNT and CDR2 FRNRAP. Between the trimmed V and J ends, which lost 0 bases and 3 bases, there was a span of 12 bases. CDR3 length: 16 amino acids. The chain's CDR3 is CASGLVTTGFNQPQHF. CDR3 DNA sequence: TGTGCTAGTGGTTTGGTTACCACAGGTTTCAATCAGCCCCAGCATTTT.

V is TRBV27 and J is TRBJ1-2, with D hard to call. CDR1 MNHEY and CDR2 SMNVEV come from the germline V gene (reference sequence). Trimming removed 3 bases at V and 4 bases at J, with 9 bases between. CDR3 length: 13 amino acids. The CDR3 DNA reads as TGTGCCAGCAGTTTGGGAGAGGGCTATGGCTACACCTTC. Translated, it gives CASSLGEGYGYTF.

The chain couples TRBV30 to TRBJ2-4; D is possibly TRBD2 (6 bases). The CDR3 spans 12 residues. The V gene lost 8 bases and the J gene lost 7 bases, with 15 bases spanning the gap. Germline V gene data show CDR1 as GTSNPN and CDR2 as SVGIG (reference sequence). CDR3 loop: CAGGSSRNIQYF. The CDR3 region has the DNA TGTGCCGGGGGGTCGAGTCGTAACATTCAGTACTTC.

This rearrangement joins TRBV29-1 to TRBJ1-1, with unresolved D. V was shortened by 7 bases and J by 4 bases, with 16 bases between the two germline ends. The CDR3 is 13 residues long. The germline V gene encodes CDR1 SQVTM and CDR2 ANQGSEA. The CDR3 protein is CSAVGQYGTEAFF. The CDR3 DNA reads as TGCAGCGCCGTGGGCCAGTATGGCACTGAAGCTTTCTTT.

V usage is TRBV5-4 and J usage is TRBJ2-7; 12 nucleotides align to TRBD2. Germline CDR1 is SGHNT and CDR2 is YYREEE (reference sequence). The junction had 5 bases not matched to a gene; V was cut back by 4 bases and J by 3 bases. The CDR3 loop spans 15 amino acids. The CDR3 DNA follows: TGTGCCAGCAGCCCTGGACTAGCGGGGAGCTACGAGCAGTACGTC. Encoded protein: CASSPGLAGSYEQYV.

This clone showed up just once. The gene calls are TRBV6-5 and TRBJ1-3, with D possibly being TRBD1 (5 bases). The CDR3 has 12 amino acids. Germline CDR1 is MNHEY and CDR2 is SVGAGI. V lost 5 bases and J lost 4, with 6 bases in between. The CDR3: CASSQGGNTIYF. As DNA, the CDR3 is TGTGCCAGCAGTCAGGGAGGAAACACCATATATTTT.

DNA for the CDR3: TGCGCCAGCAGCCCGGACAGGGTTTATACTGAAGCTTTCTTT. Amino acid sequence: CASSPDRVYTEAFF. The chain couples TRBV10-1 to TRBJ1-1, with TRBD1 matching over 8 bases. The CDR3 covers 14 residues. Germline V CDR1 and CDR2: WNHNN, SYGVQD (reference sequence). Trimming at V came to 6 bases and at J to 5 bases, leaving 8 bases not matched to a gene.

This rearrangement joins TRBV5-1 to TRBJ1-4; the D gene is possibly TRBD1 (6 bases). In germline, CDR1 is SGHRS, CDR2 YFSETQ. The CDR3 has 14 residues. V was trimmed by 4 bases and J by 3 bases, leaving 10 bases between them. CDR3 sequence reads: CASSQGQANEKLFF. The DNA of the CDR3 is TGCGCCAGCAGCCAGGGACAAGCTAATGAAAAACTGTTTTTT.

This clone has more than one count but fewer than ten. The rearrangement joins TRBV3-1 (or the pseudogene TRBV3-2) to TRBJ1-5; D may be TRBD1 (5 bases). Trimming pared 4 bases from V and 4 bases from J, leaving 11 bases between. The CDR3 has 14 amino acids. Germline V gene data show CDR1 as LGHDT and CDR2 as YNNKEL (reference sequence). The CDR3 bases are TGTGCCAGCAGCCGGGGCGGAAGGAATCAGCCCCAGCATTTT. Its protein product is CASSRGGRNQPQHF.

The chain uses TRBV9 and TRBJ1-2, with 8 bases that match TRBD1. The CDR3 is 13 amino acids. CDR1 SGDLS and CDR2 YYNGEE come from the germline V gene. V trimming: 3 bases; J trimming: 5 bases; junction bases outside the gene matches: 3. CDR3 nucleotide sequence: TGTGCCAGCAGCGGGGACAGGCCATATGGCTACACCTTC. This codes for CASSGDRPYGYTF.

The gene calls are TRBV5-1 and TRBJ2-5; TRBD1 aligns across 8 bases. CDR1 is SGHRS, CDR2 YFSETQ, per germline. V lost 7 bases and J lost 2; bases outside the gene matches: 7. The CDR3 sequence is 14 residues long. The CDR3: CASCGQGLQETQYF. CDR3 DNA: TGCGCCAGCTGTGGACAGGGCCTACAAGAGACCCAGTACTTC.

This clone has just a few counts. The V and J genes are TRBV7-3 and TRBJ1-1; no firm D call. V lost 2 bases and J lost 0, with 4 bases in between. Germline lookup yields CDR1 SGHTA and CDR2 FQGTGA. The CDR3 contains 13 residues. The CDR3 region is CASSLGMNTEAFF. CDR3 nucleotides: TGTGCCAGCAGCTTAGGCATGAACACTGAAGCTTTCTTT.